This record covers a single TCR beta chain. The CDR3 spans 15 residues. Germline V gene lookup returns CDR1 SNHLY and CDR2 FYNNEI. The V and J ends lost 1 base and 0 bases respectively, with 7 bases between them. The template was genomic DNA from peripheral blood, not RNA. These data come from a study of T cell repertoires in aging, cancer and after chemotherapy. TRB rearrangements spanning V, D and J were amplified using mixed TRB-A/B primers. TCRdb re-analysed the multiplex PCR reads in MiXCR, keeping a single row per CDR3 protein. The repertoire holds some 1,800 distinct CDR3 sequences, approximately 30% seen once, with approximately 15% in the top ten.

The sequenced sample consisted of blood. This TCR came from a human donor with a solid tumor. The V and J genes are TRBV2 and TRBJ2-1; no firm D call. The CDR3 reads CASSEGQTSYNEQFF. The CDR3 DNA sequence: TGTGCCAGCAGTGAAGGGCAGACCTCCTACAATGAGCAGTTCTTC.